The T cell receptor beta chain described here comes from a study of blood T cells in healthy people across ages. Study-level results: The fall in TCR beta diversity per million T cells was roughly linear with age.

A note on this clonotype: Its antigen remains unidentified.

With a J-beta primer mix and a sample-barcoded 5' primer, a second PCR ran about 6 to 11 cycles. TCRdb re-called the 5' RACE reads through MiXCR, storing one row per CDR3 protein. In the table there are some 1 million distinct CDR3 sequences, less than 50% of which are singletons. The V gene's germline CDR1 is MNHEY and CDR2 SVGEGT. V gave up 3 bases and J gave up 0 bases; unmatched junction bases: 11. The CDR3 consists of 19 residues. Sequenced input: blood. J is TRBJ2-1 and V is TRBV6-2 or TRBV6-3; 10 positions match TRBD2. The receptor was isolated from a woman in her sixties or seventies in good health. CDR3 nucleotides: TGTGCCAGCAGTTATACCAGTAGCGGGAGGTTGGGCTCCTACAATGAGCAGTTCTTC. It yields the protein CASSYTSSGRLGSYNEQFF.